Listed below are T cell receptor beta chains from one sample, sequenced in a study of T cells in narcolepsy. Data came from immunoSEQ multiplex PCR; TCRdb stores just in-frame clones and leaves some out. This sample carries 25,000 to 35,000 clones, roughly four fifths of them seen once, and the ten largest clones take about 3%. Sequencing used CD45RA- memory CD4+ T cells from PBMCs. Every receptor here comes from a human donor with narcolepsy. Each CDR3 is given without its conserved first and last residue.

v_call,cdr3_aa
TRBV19,ASSYSQGLNSPLH
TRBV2,ASSEASGTTSTDTQY
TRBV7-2,ASSLSGTTVNEQF
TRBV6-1,ASSDRAGYEQY
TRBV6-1,ALYGQNYEQY
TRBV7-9,ASSFGTGEF
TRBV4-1,ASSLAGLRSYEQY
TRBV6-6,ASSYAASGANVLT
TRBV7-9,ASSLGGTHNQPQH
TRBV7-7,ASSLAGGASTETQY
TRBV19,ASSIEKPIIYGYT
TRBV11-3,ASSSPFGVVSTGELF
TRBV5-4,ASSLGLAGIYEQY
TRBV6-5,ASSYSKDRNPYGYT
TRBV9,ASSVEGTGARDTQY
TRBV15,ATSREGGTGNTIY
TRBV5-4,ASSQGLAGFTDTQY